The 27 T cell receptor beta chains below were found in one sample sequenced in a study of T-cell memory formation after mild COVID-19. In TCRdb, the 5' RACE reads were re-called with MiXCR into one record per CDR3 protein. The data hold fewer than 400,000 distinct CDR3 sequences, with approximately 16% observed a single time. What was sequenced was PBMCs or a T cell subset sorted from them (not recorded which). The receptors stem from a man younger than 35 who had mild COVID-19 (a few samples of this study predate the infection). Cell type and time point are not known.

The chain recombines TRBV7-2 with TRBJ2-1; weak D call: TRBD2 (6 bases). Trimming pared 5 bases from V and 4 bases from J, leaving 21 bases between. Looked up from germline, CDR1 is SGHTA and CDR2 is FQGNSA. The CDR3 is made up of 17 amino acids. This CDR3 reads CASSAQLAPPGYNEQFF. The CDR3 nucleotides are TGTGCCAGCAGCGCCCAACTAGCCCCTCCGGGATACAATGAGCAGTTCTTC.

This clonotype was observed many times. V is TRBV10-3 and J is TRBJ2-7, with TRBD1 as a possible D gene (6 bases). The V gene's germline CDR1 is ENHRY and CDR2 SYGVKD. Trimming shortened V by 0 bases and J by 3 bases, and 9 bases separated the two germline ends. This CDR3 has 14 amino acids. The CDR3 loop is CAISESNRDYEQYF. The CDR3 nucleotides read TGTGCCATCAGTGAGTCCAACAGGGACTACGAGCAGTACTTC.

This clonotype was seen only a few times. The chain combines TRBV5-1 with TRBJ1-1, with unresolved D. V was cut by 0 bases and J by 3 bases, with 12 bases left in between. Germline CDR1 SGHRS, CDR2 YFSETQ. CDR3 size: 15 residues. CDR3 protein: CASSLESGGYTEAFF. In DNA, the CDR3 is TGCGCCAGCAGCTTGGAGTCAGGAGGGTACACTGAAGCTTTCTTT.

The rearrangement uses TRBV6-2 or TRBV6-3 and TRBJ2-3; no reliable D call. The V and J ends lost 4 bases and 7 bases respectively, with 9 bases between them. Germline assignment: CDR1 MNHEY and CDR2 SVGEGT. The CDR3 loop spans 12 amino acids. CDR3 loop: CASSWGQNTQYF. CDR3 sequence (DNA): TGTGCCAGCAGTTGGGGTCAGAATACGCAGTATTTT.

This clonotype was detected only a few times. This chain joins TRBV27 and TRBJ1-6; 7 nucleotides line up with TRBD1. The CDR3 is 17 amino acids. Losses at the gene ends were 5 bases for V and 7 bases for J; bases not matched to a gene: 14. Germline V CDR1 and CDR2: MNHEY, SMNVEV (reference sequence). The CDR3 protein is CASSLRSTGITNSPLHF. CDR3 DNA: TGTGCCAGCAGTCTACGATCGACAGGGATCACGAATTCACCCCTCCACTTT.

This clonotype was seen a handful of times. The chain links TRBV6-5 to TRBJ2-7; D is perhaps TRBD2 (5 bases). With 6 bases removed from V and 2 bases from J, the gap between germline ends came to 17 bases. There are 15 residues in the CDR3. CDR1 and CDR2 from the germline V gene are MNHEY and SVGAGI. Here the CDR3 DNA reads TGTGCCAGCAGCTCATCGCGGGCCTTCACCTACGAGCAGTACTTC. Protein sequence: CASSSSRAFTYEQYF.

This clonotype has only a few counts. The V gene is TRBV4-1, the J gene TRBJ2-7, with TRBD2 identical over 9 bases. Unmatched junction bases numbered 15, after V lost 5 bases and J lost 4 bases. The CDR3 totals 17 residues. Germline V lookup: CDR1 MGHRA, CDR2 YSYEKL. CDR3 sequence (DNA): TGCGCCAGCAGCACCCTCATCGCCAGCGGGGGGCCTTACGAGCAGTACTTC. This encodes CASSTLIASGGPYEQYF.

This clonotype has ten or more counts. CDR3 sequence reads: CASSLSVFGELNPYEQYF. The CDR3 DNA is TGTGCCAGCAGCTTAAGTGTCTTTGGCGAACTGAACCCCTACGAGCAGTACTTC. V usage is TRBV7-9 and J usage is TRBJ2-7, with D unresolved. Germline V gene lookup returns CDR1 SEHNR and CDR2 FQNEAQ (reference sequence). The CDR3 covers 18 residues. V shed 2 bases and J shed 2 bases, with 22 bases lying between them.

The chain links TRBV4-3 to TRBJ1-1; D is ambiguous. The CDR3 covers 15 residues. V lost 4 bases to trimming and J lost 3 bases, with 15 bases between them. The germline CDR1 and CDR2 sequences are LGHNA and YSLEER. CDR3 in amino acids: CASSPDAGKYTEAFF. CDR3 sequence (DNA): TGCGCCAGCAGCCCCGACGCGGGGAAGTACACTGAAGCTTTCTTT.

The chain has TRBV6-5 and TRBJ2-7, with D maybe TRBD1 (6 bases). The germline V gene has CDR1 MNHEY and CDR2 SVGAGI. The CDR3 spans 14 residues. The V and J ends lost 6 bases and 2 bases respectively, with 14 bases between them. The DNA for the CDR3 is TGTGCCAGCAGGTGGGACACTGGGACCTACGAGCAGTACTTC. Translated, it gives CASRWDTGTYEQYF.

The table lists this clonotype with a few counts. V gene TRBV5-4 combines with J gene TRBJ2-1, with 9 bases aligning to TRBD1. CDR1 is SGHNT and CDR2 is YYREEE in the germline V gene (reference sequence). This CDR3 is 13 amino acids long. V lost 5 bases and J lost 8; bases outside the gene matches: 5. This CDR3 is CASRRQGDDEQFF. CDR3 sequence (DNA): TGTGCCAGCAGGAGACAGGGGGATGATGAGCAGTTCTTC.

V is TRBV9 and J is TRBJ2-3; 9 positions agree with TRBD1. V lost 2 bases to trimming and J lost 6 bases; unmatched junction nucleotides: 10. This CDR3 is 16 amino acids long. From germline, CDR1 is SGDLS and CDR2 YYNGEE. The CDR3 DNA reads TGTGCCAGCAGCGTCCTCCGGACAGGGGAATCCGATACGCAGTATTTT. Its translation: CASSVLRTGESDTQYF.

The chain uses TRBV7-6 and TRBJ2-5; TRBD2 aligns across 7 bases. The V segment lost 4 bases and the J segment 0 bases; nucleotides outside the gene matches: 11. The CDR3 loop spans 17 amino acids. Germline-derived CDR1 and CDR2 are SGHVS and FNYEAQ. CDR3 in DNA: TGTGCCAGCAGCTCATTCGGGACTACCCCGTACCAAGAGACCCAGTACTTC. This gives the protein CASSSFGTTPYQETQYF.

This sequence joins TRBV11-2 and TRBJ1-2, with TRBD1 as a possible D gene (6 bases). Germline loops: CDR1 SGHAT, CDR2 FQNNGV. CDR3 size: 12 residues. V lost 4 bases and J 6 bases, leaving 9 bases between the germline ends. The CDR3 reads CASSSHRDGYTF. DNA of the CDR3: TGTGCCAGCAGCTCCCACAGGGATGGCTACACCTTC.

A few counts support this clonotype. The CDR3: CASSPRQEQFF. CDR3 bases: TGTGCCAGCAGCCCTAGACAAGAGCAGTTCTTC. The genes are TRBV7-9 and TRBJ2-1; D unclear. CDR3 length equals 11 residues. Trimming took 5 bases from V and 10 from J, leaving 9 bases between them. In germline, CDR1 is SEHNR, CDR2 FQNEAQ (reference sequence).

The chain joins TRBV29-1 to TRBJ2-7; 7 positions agree with TRBD2. This CDR3 comprises 15 residues. In germline, CDR1 is SQVTM, CDR2 ANQGSEA. V lost 0 bases and J lost 5; bases outside the gene matches: 10. The CDR3 nucleotides read TGCAGCGTTGAAGACCCCCCAGCGGGAAGCAACGAGCAGTACTTC. Translation: CSVEDPPAGSNEQYF.

The chain combines TRBV4-2 with TRBJ2-1; 10 bases agree with TRBD1. The CDR3 contains 16 residues. After removal of 1 base from V and 4 bases from J, the junction contained 4 bases not matched to a gene. Germline CDR1 reads LGHNA; CDR2 reads YNFKEQ. The CDR3 bases are TGTGCCAGCAGCCAAGTTGGGGGACAGGGGTACAATGAGCAGTTCTTC. It encodes CASSQVGGQGYNEQFF.

This clonotype has at least ten counts. The chain recombines TRBV5-1 with TRBJ1-1; tentative D call: TRBD1 (5 bases). Germline loops: CDR1 SGHRS, CDR2 YFSETQ. Trimming left V 3 bases short and J 3 bases short, with 15 bases between. This CDR3 spans 15 amino acids. CDR3 in DNA: TGCGCCAGCAGCTCGGGACCCCCACGGGACACTGAAGCTTTCTTT. It encodes CASSSGPPRDTEAFF.

This clonotype was counted between two and nine times. This chain connects TRBV6-6 to TRBJ1-2; TRBD1 agrees at 7 bases. The CDR3 is 15 amino acids. V lost 2 bases to trimming and J lost 2 bases; unmatched junction nucleotides: 5. Germline V gene data show CDR1 as MNHNY and CDR2 as SVGAGI (reference sequence). CDR3 sequence: CASSYPVRGNYGYTF. The DNA for the CDR3 is TGTGCCAGCAGTTACCCGGTCAGGGGGAACTATGGCTACACCTTC.

There are many counts of this clonotype. The chain uses TRBV3-1 and TRBJ2-2; TRBD2 might be the D (6 bases). Trimming took 4 bases from V and 5 from J, leaving 17 bases between them. This CDR3 contains 16 residues. Germline values: CDR1 LGHDT, CDR2 YNNKEL (reference sequence). This chain's CDR3 is CASSPPGEPGTGELFF. The DNA for the CDR3 is TGTGCCAGCAGCCCCCCGGGGGAGCCCGGGACCGGGGAGCTGTTTTTT.

This clonotype was found many times. This chain links TRBV7-2 with TRBJ2-1, with TRBD1 identical over 10 bases. The V gene's germline CDR1 is SGHTA and CDR2 FQGNSA. The CDR3 runs 17 residues. J gave up 4 bases and V 1 base, and 7 bases lay outside the gene matches. DNA for the CDR3: TGTGCCAGCAGCTTAGGCGAGGCGGACAGGGGGTACAATGAGCAGTTCTTC. It codes for CASSLGEADRGYNEQFF.

In this sample, this clonotype turned up a few times. The chain carries TRBV7-9 and TRBJ2-3; D remains ambiguous. The V end was cut by 5 bases, the J end by 2 bases, with 14 bases between. The CDR3 loop spans 15 amino acids. Germline V gives CDR1 SEHNR, CDR2 FQNEAQ (reference sequence). The CDR3 reads CASSPHAGNTDTQYF. DNA of the CDR3: TGTGCCAGCAGCCCCCACGCAGGAAACACAGATACGCAGTATTTT.

The chain uses TRBV12-3 or TRBV12-4 and TRBJ2-1; TRBD1 matches at 9 bases. V gave up 6 bases and J gave up 9 bases; unmatched junction bases: 6. The CDR3 runs 13 residues. CDR3 loop: CASSRDRVGEQFF. DNA for the CDR3: TGTGCCAGCAGCCGGGACAGGGTAGGTGAGCAGTTCTTC.

This clonotype was observed at least ten times. V is TRBV24-1 and J is TRBJ2-2; TRBD1 aligns across 8 bases. CDR1 is KGHDR, CDR2 SFDVKD, per germline. Germline trimming cut 9 bases from V and 1 base from J; bases unmatched to any gene: 0. The CDR3 totals 13 residues. The CDR3 DNA reads TGTGCCACCGGACAGGGGAACACCGGGGAGCTGTTTTTT. Translation gives CATGQGNTGELFF.

CDR3 coding DNA: TGCGCCAGCAGCCAAGAAAGTTCTGGACAGGGAAATAATTCACCCCTCCACTTT. Encoded protein: CASSQESSGQGNNSPLHF. The J gene is TRBJ1-6, the V gene TRBV4-3; TRBD1 matches at 8 bases. Unmatched junction bases numbered 9, after V lost 0 bases and J lost 5 bases. From germline, CDR1 is LGHNA and CDR2 YSLEER. CDR3 length equals 18 residues.

The chain employs TRBV23-1 and TRBJ2-3; 9 nucleotides agree with TRBD1. TRBV23-1 is recorded as an ORF, its role being uncertain. This CDR3 comprises 16 residues. Trimming at V came to 8 bases and at J to 2 bases, leaving 11 bases not matched to a gene. The CDR3 DNA is TGCGCCAGCGGGCACAGGGGGCAATATACCACAGATACGCAGTATTTT. Amino acid sequence: CASGHRGQYTTDTQYF.

The V and J genes are TRBV7-9 and TRBJ2-3; D may be TRBD1 or TRBD2 (5 bases each). This CDR3 has 14 amino acids. V was shortened by 4 bases and J by 4 bases, with 12 bases between the two germline ends. Germline V lookup: CDR1 SEHNR, CDR2 FQNEAQ (reference sequence). The CDR3 nucleotides read TGTGCCAGCAGCTGGGACCCCAGAGCAGATACGCAGTATTTT. Translated, it gives CASSWDPRADTQYF.